This T cell receptor (beta chain) emerged from a study of Ad26.COV2.S vaccination and SARS-CoV-2 variants. Across the whole study: Into the muscle, Ad26.COV2.S was dosed once or twice, 56 days apart. Study outcomes and limitations: After vaccination, substantial breadth of spike-specific CD8+ and CD4+ responses was reported.

Comment on this clone: Its antigen is unidentified.

Generated by immunoSEQ multiplex PCR, the TCRdb table keeps only in-frame clones and is missing some. The sample contains 300,000 to 350,000 clones, roughly 90% of which appear only once. The treatment was: about 20 received Ad26.COV2.S at low or high dose, single or two shots; several received placebo; per-sample allocation not given. Repertoires come from day 63 after the first vaccine or placebo injection. The individual, an adult aged 18-55 years, was a donor in Boston. The specimen comprised peripheral blood, sampled in a trial of Ad26.COV2.S vaccine versus placebo. This receptor was identified in a person aged 18-65 years who received the Ad26.COV2.S COVID-19 vaccine or a placebo.

CDR3 sequence: CASSYSLRGGNQPQHF. The CDR3 DNA sequence: TGTGCCAGCAGTTACTCTCTGAGGGGTGGGAATCAGCCCCAGCATTTT. The chain joins TRBV6-6 to TRBJ1-5, with D perhaps TRBD1 (5 bases). V lost 0 bases, J lost 4 bases, and 13 bases lay in between. The CDR3 loop spans 16 amino acids. Per the germline V gene, CDR1 is MNHNY and CDR2 is SVGAGI (reference sequence).